Below are 25 T cell receptor beta chains sequenced from a single sample in a study of T cell responses to AZD1222 COVID-19 vaccine (dated by TCRdb to the early 2020s). This specimen's time point label, per the study, means: about 28 days (+/-7) after the second vaccine dose. The library was prepared using the immunoSEQ multiplex PCR assay. TCRdb took this table from immuneACCESS and kept in-frame rearrangements with V and J called. Such tables lack part of the clones; where checked against another copy, unresolved V genes explain under half of the gap, and the rest is unexplained. The sample yields about 19,000 clones; 80% to 90% were counted once. Together, the top ten hold roughly a fifth of the sample. This specimen consisted of peripheral blood, obtained 28 days after the second AZD1222 dose. Receptors originate from an adult who received the AZD1222 COVID-19 vaccine.

The chain has TRBV7-2 and TRBJ2-3, with TRBD2 matching 7 bases. The CDR3 totals 18 residues. V dropped 1 base and J dropped 0; count of bases not matched to a gene: 10. CDR1 is SGHTA and CDR2 is FQGNSA in the germline V gene. The CDR3 region is CASSLGGSGLSSTDTQYF. CDR3 DNA sequence: TGTGCCAGCAGCTTAGGTGGTAGCGGGCTTTCTAGCACAGATACGCAGTATTTT.

The rearrangement joins TRBV7-8 to TRBJ2-7; D not resolved. Germline values: CDR1 SGHVS, CDR2 FQNEAQ. The CDR3 loop spans 15 amino acids. V lost 3 bases and J lost 0, with 12 bases in between. CDR3 DNA: TGTGCCAGCAGCTTGGGCAGCCCCAGCTCCTACGAGCAGTACTTC. Translating it yields CASSLGSPSSYEQYF.

V usage is TRBV9 and J usage is TRBJ2-3, with 8 nucleotides matching TRBD2. There are 14 residues in the CDR3. The V gene's germline CDR1 is SGDLS and CDR2 YYNGEE. V shed 3 bases and J 4 bases; nucleotides not matched to a gene: 4. CDR3 loop: CASSAGRGADTQYF. The CDR3, as DNA: TGTGCCAGCAGCGCCGGGAGGGGCGCAGATACGCAGTATTTT.

The sample holds one count of this clone. This chain joins TRBV9 and TRBJ2-1; TRBD2 matches at 7 bases. V lost 2 bases to trimming and J lost 4 bases; unmatched junction nucleotides: 9. Germline values: CDR1 SGDLS, CDR2 YYNGEE. This CDR3 is 16 amino acids long. This chain's CDR3 is CASSVSLGGIYNEQFF. CDR3 DNA: TGTGCCAGCAGCGTGTCTCTGGGGGGGATATACAATGAGCAGTTCTTC.

This clone was detected once. The J gene is TRBJ2-7, the V gene TRBV13; D possibly corresponds to TRBD1 (5 bases). Germline loops: CDR1 PRHDT, CDR2 FYEKMQ (reference sequence). V was trimmed by 3 bases and J by 4 bases, leaving 10 bases between them. The CDR3 has 13 amino acids. CDR3 amino acids: CASSLVDTYEQYF. As DNA, the CDR3 is TGTGCCAGCAGCTTGGTGGACACTTACGAGCAGTACTTC.

The CDR3: CASRLRSQTEAFF. The DNA of the CDR3 is TGTGCCAGCAGGCTAAGGAGTCAAACTGAAGCTTTCTTT. J is TRBJ1-1 and V is TRBV6-5; D is uncertain. CDR3 length: 13 amino acids. V was shortened by 6 bases and J by 5 bases, with 13 bases between the two germline ends. Germline V gives CDR1 MNHEY, CDR2 SVGAGI.

This chain uses TRBV28 with TRBJ2-1; 7 positions match TRBD1. CDR3 length equals 17 residues. J lost 1 base, V lost 4 bases, and 10 bases had no gene match. Germline V gives CDR1 MDHEN, CDR2 SYDVKM. The CDR3 DNA sequence: TGTGCCAGCAGTTCCGGAGCTTCAGGGGGATCCTACAATGAGCAGTTCTTC. It encodes CASSSGASGGSYNEQFF.

The V gene is TRBV18, the J gene TRBJ2-7, with D perhaps being TRBD1 or TRBD2 (5 bases each). Trimming left V 3 bases short and J 3 bases short, with 9 bases between. The CDR3 extends over 13 amino acids. Looked up from germline, CDR1 is KGHSH and CDR2 is LQKENI. In DNA, the CDR3 is TGTGCCAGCTCACCCGGGGACCGCTACGAGCAGTACTTC. This gives the protein CASSPGDRYEQYF.

The chain carries TRBV7-2 and TRBJ1-6; D is undetermined. The CDR3 sequence is 15 residues long. The ends were cut back, 5 bases at V and 5 bases at J, with 13 bases in the middle. The germline V gene has CDR1 SGHTA and CDR2 FQGNSA. The CDR3 nucleotides are TGTGCCAGCAGCCGTAGTAGGTCAGATAATTCACCCCTCCACTTT. It specifies CASSRSRSDNSPLHF.

The CDR3: CASSQMGGVGQPQHF. In nucleotides, the CDR3 is TGCGCCAGCAGCCAAATGGGAGGGGTAGGGCAGCCCCAGCATTTT. This sequence joins TRBV4-1 and TRBJ1-5; possible D gene TRBD1, 5 bases. The CDR3 runs to 15 residues. The V end lost 2 bases, the J end lost 7 bases, and 15 bases lay between the germline ends. The germline gives CDR1 MGHRA, CDR2 YSYEKL.

The chain uses TRBV11-3 and TRBJ2-1; D remains ambiguous. Germline loops: CDR1 SGHNT, CDR2 YENEEA. This CDR3 has 11 residues. Trimming left V 1 base short and J 15 bases short, with 10 bases between. CDR3 loop: CASSLGERPFF. The CDR3 DNA sequence: TGTGCCAGCAGCTTAGGGGAAAGACCGTTCTTC. The full variable domain, with the rest looked up from reference TRBV11-3 and TRBJ2-1, is EAGVVQSPRYKIIEKKQPVAFWCNPISGHNTLYWYLQNLGQGPELLIRYENEEAVDDSQLPKDRFSAERLKGVDSTLKIQPAELGDSAVYLCASSLGERPFFGPGTRLTVL.

The chain links TRBV9 to TRBJ2-1, with 10 bases aligning to TRBD2. Trimming took 0 bases from V and 1 from J; bases not matched to a gene: 7. The V gene's germline CDR1 is SGDLS and CDR2 YYNGEE. The CDR3 consists of 18 residues. CDR3 bases: TGTGCCAGCAGCGTAGTTAGCGGGGGGAGGGGATCCTACAATGAGCAGTTCTTC. Protein: CASSVVSGGRGSYNEQFF.

This chain links TRBV5-1 with TRBJ2-1; possible D gene TRBD1, 6 bases. Germline values: CDR1 SGHRS, CDR2 YFSETQ. V was shortened by 2 bases and J by 6 bases, with 6 bases between the two germline ends. This CDR3 region has 12 residues. The DNA for the CDR3 is TGCGCCAGCAGCTTAGGGGGCAATGAGCAGTTCTTC. Protein: CASSLGGNEQFF.

The chain uses TRBV5-4 and TRBJ1-6, with a possible D match to TRBD1 (5 bases). Germline V gene sequence: CDR1 SGHNT, CDR2 YYREEE (reference sequence). Trimming stripped 1 base from V and 8 bases from J, with 10 bases between. The CDR3 sequence is 14 residues long. CDR3 sequence reads: CASSLWGSDSPLHF. Written as DNA, the CDR3 is TGTGCCAGCAGCTTGTGGGGGTCTGATTCACCCCTCCACTTT.

The chain combines TRBV7-9 with TRBJ1-2; 8 bases map to TRBD1. The CDR3 contains 16 residues. Germline V lookup: CDR1 SEHNR, CDR2 FQNEAQ (reference sequence). V gave up 5 bases and J gave up 5 bases; unmatched junction bases: 13. The CDR3 coding sequence is TGTGCCAGCAGCCCACCTGGACAGGGCCCTGGGTATGGCTACACCTTC. Translated: CASSPPGQGPGYGYTF.

The chain joins TRBV4-3 to TRBJ1-2; D remains ambiguous. CDR3 length equals 15 residues. V lost 0 bases and J 4 bases, leaving 12 bases between the germline ends. Germline CDR1 LGHNA, CDR2 YSLEER. This chain's CDR3 is CASSQDLRRFYGYTF. The CDR3 bases are TGCGCCAGCAGCCAAGATTTAAGGAGATTCTATGGCTACACCTTC.

This clone was observed once. This chain joins TRBV5-8 and TRBJ1-4; TRBD1 matches at 9 bases. This CDR3 has 15 amino acids. Germline V CDR1 and CDR2: SGHTS, YDEGEE. The V segment lost 0 bases and the J segment 5 bases; nucleotides outside the gene matches: 2. CDR3 nucleotides: TGTGCCAGCAGCTTGGCTGGGACAGGGAATGAAAAACTGTTTTTT. It encodes CASSLAGTGNEKLFF.

The chain links TRBV7-9 to TRBJ1-2; maybe TRBD1 (5 bases). The V end was cut by 5 bases, the J end by 3 bases, with 7 bases between. The germline V gene has CDR1 SEHNR and CDR2 FQNEAQ (reference sequence). There are 12 residues in the CDR3. CDR3 amino acids: CASSRDYYGYTF. The CDR3 DNA follows: TGTGCCAGCAGCCGGGACTACTATGGCTACACCTTC.

The genes are TRBV28 and TRBJ1-5, with D perhaps matching TRBD1 (5 bases). Germline V gives CDR1 MDHEN, CDR2 SYDVKM. V lost 7 bases to trimming and J lost 5 bases, with 15 bases between them. CDR3 length: 14 amino acids. The CDR3 nucleotides are TGTGCCAGCACCTTAAGCCGGGGCCATCAGCCCCAGCATTTT. It is translated as CASTLSRGHQPQHF.

This chain connects TRBV19 to TRBJ2-7; weak D call: TRBD2 (6 bases). The V end was cut by 1 base, the J end by 5 bases, with 15 bases between. Germline CDR1 reads LNHDA; CDR2 reads SQIVND (reference sequence). The CDR3 spans 15 residues. The CDR3 reads CASSIAAGKFHEQYF. CDR3 bases: TGTGCCAGTAGTATAGCGGCGGGAAAGTTCCACGAGCAGTACTTC.

This sequence joins TRBV10-3 and TRBJ1-4; D might be TRBD1 (5 bases). The CDR3 is 14 residues long. V shed 2 bases and J shed 7 bases, with 11 bases lying between them. Germline loops: CDR1 ENHRY, CDR2 SYGVKD. CDR3 in DNA: TGTGCCATCAGTGAGGGACAAACGGGTGAAAAACTGTTTTTT. Its protein is CAISEGQTGEKLFF.

The chain carries TRBV29-1 and TRBJ2-2; D uncertain. The CDR3 is made up of 12 amino acids. Germline V gene sequence: CDR1 SQVTM, CDR2 ANQGSEA. V shed 6 bases and J shed 5 bases, with 10 bases lying between them. CDR3 loop: CSVIKGTGELFF. Here the CDR3 DNA reads TGCAGCGTAATTAAAGGGACCGGGGAGCTGTTTTTT.

A single count supports this clone. The chain is built from TRBV4-2 and TRBJ1-1; TRBD1 aligns across 9 bases. Germline CDR1 is LGHNA and CDR2 is YNFKEQ. The CDR3 has 15 residues. The V and J ends lost 0 bases and 6 bases, in that order; junction bases with no gene match: 5. The CDR3 region is CASSQDRGTGPEAFF. Here the CDR3 DNA reads TGTGCCAGCAGCCAAGATAGGGGGACAGGGCCTGAAGCTTTCTTT.

CDR3: CASGLVLNTEAFF. CDR3 DNA: TGTGCTAGTGGTTTGGTCCTAAACACTGAAGCTTTCTTT. This chain connects TRBV12-5 to TRBJ1-1; D unclear. Trimming shortened V by 0 bases and J by 2 bases, and 4 bases separated the two germline ends. Germline CDR1 reads LGHNT; CDR2 reads FRNRAP. The length of the CDR3 is 13 residues.

V is TRBV6-2 or TRBV6-3 and J is TRBJ2-7; 10 nucleotides line up with TRBD2. This CDR3 comprises 16 residues. V lost 3 bases and J lost 1; bases outside the gene matches: 6. The germline gives CDR1 MNHEY, CDR2 SVGEGT. The CDR3 here is CASSYSRTSGSYEQYF. DNA for the CDR3: TGTGCCAGCAGTTATAGTAGGACTAGCGGTTCCTACGAGCAGTACTTC.